This T cell receptor beta chain was captured by sequencing in a study of blood T cell repertoires in COVID-19. Whole-study context: Acute-phase and convalescent COVID-19 samples originated in the United States, Italy and Spain. Sample material is recorded as cDNA or gDNA derived from T cells, B-cell-depleted T cells, or PBMCs.

Germline CDR1 LNHDA, CDR2 SQIVND (reference sequence). CDR3 length equals 18 residues. The V end lost 6 bases, the J end lost 0 bases, and 21 bases lay between the germline ends. Authors' data handling: From reference gene primer amplification, estimates of nucleated cell counts were derived. Method: immunoSEQ multiplex PCR; TCRdb's copy keeps in-frame clones and lacks some. That table furnishes V, J and clone size, whereas the DNA furnished D and trimming. The sample has 350,000 to 550,000 clones; 85% to 90% are singletons. Sequences were obtained from peripheral blood. V usage is TRBV19 and J usage is TRBJ1-5, with D perhaps matching TRBD1 (6 bases). The receptor was derived from a woman aged 25-40 years with acute or convalescent COVID-19. The CDR3 reads CASRPPRGAQYSNQPQHF. CDR3 DNA: TGTGCCAGTAGGCCACCCAGGGGAGCTCAATATAGCAATCAGCCCCAGCATTTT.